One sample yielded the 24 T cell receptor beta chains listed below, sequenced in a study of OX40 agonist ivuxolimab in advanced cancers. Measured with immunoSEQ multiplex PCR; TCRdb has only the in-frame clones, and not every one. The data show approximately 16,000 clones, approximately 85% seen once. The source was CD4+ or CD8+ T cells sorted from blood, collected in a trial of the OX40 agonist ivuxolimab. The receptors come from an adult with an advanced solid tumor such as melanoma, head and neck, liver or kidney cancer.

This chain uses TRBV5-8 with TRBJ2-2; D ambiguous. The CDR3 is 16 amino acids. From germline, CDR1 is SGHTS and CDR2 YDEGEE. Deletions cut 0 bases from V and 4 bases from J, with 13 bases between. The CDR3 DNA follows: TGTGCCAGCAGCTTGGAGGGCACCTCGAGCACCGGGGAGCTGTTTTTT. Its translation: CASSLEGTSSTGELFF.

J is TRBJ2-3 and V is TRBV12-5; the D is unclear. The CDR3 totals 14 residues. Per germline, CDR1 LGHNT and CDR2 FRNRAP. V shed 7 bases and J shed 2 bases, with 13 bases lying between them. CDR3 sequence reads: CASAFGGITDTQYF. In nucleotides, the CDR3 is TGTGCTAGTGCCTTCGGCGGTATCACAGATACGCAGTATTTT.

This sequence joins TRBV5-6 and TRBJ1-2; perhaps TRBD1 as D (5 bases). The germline V gene has CDR1 SGHDT and CDR2 YYEEEE. Between the trimmed V and J ends, which lost 0 bases and 4 bases, there was a span of 19 bases. The CDR3 contains 17 residues. The chain's CDR3 is CASSLGSGTAYGYGYTF. CDR3 bases: TGTGCCAGCAGCTTGGGTTCCGGGACGGCCTATGGCTATGGCTACACCTTC.

V and J are TRBV4-2 and TRBJ1-5; a possible D gene is TRBD1 (5 bases). From germline, CDR1 is LGHNA and CDR2 YNFKEQ. The CDR3 is made up of 15 amino acids. V shed 1 base and J shed 5 bases, with 12 bases lying between them. Here the CDR3 reads CASSQGGGPDQPQHF. The CDR3 nucleotides are TGTGCCAGCAGCCAAGGTGGGGGTCCGGATCAGCCCCAGCATTTT.

The rearrangement uses TRBV7-9 and TRBJ1-5; TRBD1 aligns across 8 bases. The CDR3 is 14 amino acids. The junction had 5 bases not matched to a gene; V was cut back by 6 bases and J by 4 bases. Germline loops: CDR1 SEHNR, CDR2 FQNEAQ (reference sequence). CDR3 amino acids: CASRPGQENQPQHF. In nucleotides, the CDR3 is TGTGCCAGCAGGCCGGGACAGGAGAATCAGCCCCAGCATTTT.

The chain combines TRBV12-5 with TRBJ2-7; 8 bases agree with TRBD1. V was clipped by 4 bases and J by 6 bases; unmatched bases: 8. Germline assignment: CDR1 LGHNT and CDR2 FRNRAP. CDR3 length: 14 amino acids. Here the CDR3 reads CASGYDRGGGEQYF. In DNA form, the CDR3 reads TGTGCTAGTGGTTATGACAGGGGAGGTGGCGAGCAGTACTTC.

The chain is built from TRBV11-3 and TRBJ2-2; possibly TRBD1 for D (5 bases). V was shortened by 2 bases and J by 6 bases, with 13 bases between the two germline ends. Germline lookup yields CDR1 SGHNT and CDR2 YENEEA. This CDR3 has 15 amino acids. As DNA, the CDR3 is TGTGCCAGCAGCTTAAGGGGATTTAAGGCCGGGGAGCTGTTTTTT. Residues: CASSLRGFKAGELFF.

This clone appeared once. V gene TRBV5-4 combines with J gene TRBJ2-1; TRBD1 or TRBD2 may be the D gene (5 bases each). V lost 3 bases, J lost 0 bases, and 10 bases lay in between. Germline lookup yields CDR1 SGHNT and CDR2 YYREEE (reference sequence). This CDR3 region has 15 residues. The CDR3 sequence: CASSSGPPSYNEQFF. Written as DNA, the CDR3 is TGTGCCAGCAGCTCGGGACCCCCCTCCTACAATGAGCAGTTCTTC.

CDR3 residues: CSVEGGAGATYEQYF. CDR3 nucleotide sequence: TGCAGCGTTGAAGGGGGCGCGGGGGCTACCTACGAGCAGTACTTC. The V call is TRBV29-1, the J call TRBJ2-7; tentatively, D is TRBD2 (7 bases). Trimming shortened V by 1 base and J by 2 bases, and 15 bases separated the two germline ends. This CDR3 contains 15 residues. Germline CDR1 reads SQVTM; CDR2 reads ANQGSEA.

This clone appeared a single time. The chain recombines TRBV7-6 with TRBJ2-2; TRBD2 agrees at 10 bases. The ends lost 3 bases at V and 2 bases at J; junction bases unmatched: 3. CDR1 is SGHVS, CDR2 FNYEAQ, per germline. The CDR3 has 16 amino acids. CDR3 bases: TGTGCCAGCAGCTTGGCTAGCGGGAGAAACACCGGGGAGCTGTTTTTT. It specifies CASSLASGRNTGELFF.

J is TRBJ2-2 and V is TRBV2, with 13 nucleotides matching TRBD2. This CDR3 is 15 amino acids long. With 7 bases clipped from V and 7 bases from J, the junction kept 6 bases outside the gene matches. CDR1 is SNHLY and CDR2 is FYNNEI in the germline V gene. Here the CDR3 DNA reads TGTGCCAGCACTAGGACTAGCGGGAGAGGCGGGGAGCTGTTTTTT. Its protein product is CASTRTSGRGGELFF. The full variable domain, with the rest looked up from reference TRBV2 and TRBJ2-2, is EPEVTQTPSHQVTQMGQEVILRCVPISNHLYFYWYRQILGQKVEFLVSFYNNEISEKSEIFDDQFSVERPDGSNFTLKIRSTKLEDSAMYFCASTRTSGRGGELFFGEGSRLTVL.

The chain employs TRBV4-3 and TRBJ2-6; D uncertain. CDR1 is LGHNA, CDR2 YSLEER, per germline. V was cut by 0 bases and J by 4 bases, with 7 bases left in between. The CDR3 contains 15 residues. Here the CDR3 DNA reads TGCGCCAGCAGCCAAGATTGGTCAGGGGCCAACGTCCTGACTTTC. As protein: CASSQDWSGANVLTF.

A single count supports this clone. CDR3 in amino acids: CASSYSRAETQYF. The CDR3, as DNA: TGTGCCAGCAGTTACTCGAGGGCGGAGACCCAGTACTTC. The chain has TRBV6-5 and TRBJ2-5; D is possibly TRBD2 (5 bases). The length of the CDR3 is 13 residues. Germline-derived CDR1 and CDR2 are MNHEY and SVGAGI. The germline V and J ends were trimmed by 0 bases and 5 bases, with 7 bases remaining between them.

The chain employs TRBV6-1 and TRBJ2-1; TRBD2 matches at 7 bases. This CDR3 region has 15 residues. The ends lost 10 bases at V and 0 bases at J; junction bases unmatched: 9. Germline CDR1 reads MNHNS; CDR2 reads SASEGT. The CDR3 sequence: CAIHGGRSSYNEQFF. CDR3 sequence (DNA): TGTGCCATCCACGGCGGGAGAAGCTCCTACAATGAGCAGTTCTTC.

The chain recombines TRBV29-1 with TRBJ2-3; 13 bases map to TRBD2. The CDR3 runs to 18 residues. The germline V gene encodes CDR1 SQVTM and CDR2 ANQGSEA. J was trimmed by 1 base and V by 8 bases; bases with no gene match: 15. The CDR3 here is CSPGTSGTSSWGTDTQYF. Written as DNA, the CDR3 is TGCAGCCCAGGGACTAGCGGGACTTCAAGTTGGGGCACAGATACGCAGTATTTT.

The J gene is TRBJ1-2, the V gene TRBV28, with D tentatively TRBD1 (5 bases). The germline gives CDR1 MDHEN, CDR2 SYDVKM. V lost 5 bases and J lost 0, with 16 bases in between. The CDR3 consists of 16 residues. CDR3 sequence: CASSTIHGTANYGYTF. As DNA, the CDR3 is TGTGCCAGCAGTACCATACACGGGACGGCTAACTATGGCTACACCTTC.

The chain combines TRBV5-1 with TRBJ1-2; no clear D gene. The CDR3 consists of 14 residues. Germline V lookup: CDR1 SGHRS, CDR2 YFSETQ. Deletions cut 0 bases from V and 4 bases from J, with 10 bases between. This CDR3 reads CASSLGMRVYGYTF. CDR3 coding DNA: TGCGCCAGCAGCTTGGGAATGAGAGTCTATGGCTACACCTTC.

The chain uses TRBV11-3 and TRBJ2-7; D unresolved. Trimming took off 1 base at V and 2 bases at J, with 9 bases between the two ends. Looked up from germline, CDR1 is SGHNT and CDR2 is YENEEA. CDR3 size: 14 residues. The CDR3 loop is CASSLVAAAYEQYF. CDR3 bases: TGTGCCAGCAGCTTAGTTGCGGCCGCCTACGAGCAGTACTTC.

The J gene is TRBJ1-1, the V gene TRBV15; D not resolved. From germline, CDR1 is LNHNV and CDR2 YYDKDF (reference sequence). Trimming removed 3 bases from V and 0 bases from J, with 11 bases in between. The CDR3 length is 15 residues. CDR3 sequence: CATSSRPGVNTEAFF. CDR3 bases: TGTGCCACCAGCAGCAGGCCAGGAGTGAACACTGAAGCTTTCTTT.

The V call is TRBV9, the J call TRBJ1-5; D gene ambiguous. The V end lost 0 bases, the J end lost 6 bases, and 13 bases lay between the germline ends. The CDR3 is made up of 15 amino acids. Germline V gene data show CDR1 as SGDLS and CDR2 as YYNGEE. CDR3 sequence reads: CASSVGGSALQPQHF. For the CDR3, the DNA is TGTGCCAGCAGCGTAGGCGGCAGCGCGCTTCAGCCCCAGCATTTT.

The gene calls are TRBV19 and TRBJ1-1; D gene unclear. Germline CDR1 reads LNHDA; CDR2 reads SQIVND (reference sequence). The CDR3 is 13 amino acids. Deletions cut 3 bases from V and 2 bases from J, with 7 bases between. CDR3 loop: CASSIAPNTEAFF. CDR3 nucleotides: TGTGCCAGTAGTATCGCTCCTAACACTGAAGCTTTCTTT. The complete variable domain, with remaining parts taken from reference TRBV19 and TRBJ1-1, reads DGGITQSPKYLFRKEGQNVTLSCEQNLNHDAMYWYRQDPGQGLRLIYYSQIVNDFQKGDIAEGYSVSREKKESFPLTVTSAQKNPTAFYLCASSIAPNTEAFFGQGTRLTVV.

The rearrangement joins TRBV6-5 to TRBJ1-2; TRBD1 agrees at 9 bases. CDR1 and CDR2 (germline): MNHEY, SVGAGI. V lost 6 bases, J lost 2 bases, and 7 bases stayed unmatched. The CDR3 extends over 15 amino acids. CDR3 sequence reads: CASRPDRGGNYGYTF. As DNA, the CDR3 is TGTGCCAGCAGGCCAGACAGGGGGGGAAACTATGGCTACACCTTC.

This clone was counted only a few times. This rearrangement joins TRBV6-5 to TRBJ2-7; TRBD2 aligns across 8 bases. After removal of 6 bases from V and 7 bases from J, the junction contained 5 bases not matched to a gene. Germline lookup yields CDR1 MNHEY and CDR2 SVGAGI. The CDR3 has 12 residues. This CDR3 is CASSPGGGEQYF. CDR3 DNA: TGTGCCAGCAGCCCGGGGGGGGGTGAGCAGTACTTC.

This chain connects TRBV28 to TRBJ1-1; D might be TRBD1 (5 bases). The germline CDR1 and CDR2 sequences are MDHEN and SYDVKM. The CDR3 spans 15 residues. The V gene lost 5 bases and the J gene lost 4 bases, with 17 bases spanning the gap. DNA of the CDR3: TGTGCCAGCAGTCTCCGGACATCGGTGGGCACTGAAGCTTTCTTT. Its protein is CASSLRTSVGTEAFF.